These 27 T cell receptor beta chains share one sample of origin, sequenced in a study of Graves' ophthalmopathy and Graves' hyperthyroidism. TCR beta CDR3 amplification used RNA transcripts. HTBI primers were used in a first-round RT-PCR, which preceded a second-round multiplex PCR. TCRdb fed the multiplex PCR reads into MiXCR, producing one record per CDR3 protein. The sample contains around 600,000 distinct CDR3 sequences, roughly 39% of which appear only once. Sequencing used peripheral blood. These receptor sequences come from an adult man with Graves' ophthalmopathy.

This clonotype was seen ten or more times. The chain links TRBV2 to TRBJ1-2, with D tentatively TRBD1 (6 bases). This CDR3 contains 14 residues. V shed 7 bases and J shed 0 bases, with 12 bases lying between them. In germline, CDR1 is SNHLY, CDR2 FYNNEI. Here the CDR3 reads CASTPTGTNYGYTF. CDR3 in DNA: TGTGCCAGCACTCCGACAGGCACTAACTATGGCTACACCTTC.

This clonotype showed up just a few times. This chain uses TRBV12-3 or TRBV12-4 with TRBJ1-5; maybe TRBD1 (5 bases). This CDR3 has 15 residues. V dropped 3 bases and J dropped 7 bases, with 16 bases sitting between them. The CDR3 reads CASSFRRGRKQPQHF. For the CDR3, the DNA is TGTGCCAGCAGTTTTAGGCGGGGGAGGAAGCAGCCCCAGCATTTT.

The V call is TRBV25-1, the J call TRBJ1-1; 10 bases are a match to TRBD1. Germline V gene sequence: CDR1 MGHDK, CDR2 SYGVNS. This CDR3 is built from 17 residues. J lost 4 bases, V lost 8 bases, and 16 bases had no gene match. The CDR3 nucleotides read TGTGCCAGCTCACCGCCAGGGGACAGGGGAAGGTTCACTGAAGCTTTCTTT. Translating it yields CASSPPGDRGRFTEAFF.

This clonotype was seen many times. The chain joins TRBV7-9 to TRBJ1-1, with 7 bases that match TRBD1. The trim removed 5 bases at V and 4 bases at J, leaving 7 bases unmatched. The CDR3 contains 14 residues. Germline V lookup: CDR1 SEHNR, CDR2 FQNEAQ (reference sequence). As DNA, the CDR3 is TGTGCCAGCAGCGTAACAGGGGCGGTCACTGAAGCTTTCTTT. It translates to CASSVTGAVTEAFF.

CDR3 sequence: CASTPGSLNTGELFF. The CDR3 DNA sequence: TGTGCCAGTACCCCCGGGTCCTTGAACACCGGGGAGCTGTTTTTT. V and J are TRBV19 and TRBJ2-2; D call uncertain. The CDR3 extends over 15 amino acids. V was clipped by 7 bases and J by 1 base, with 13 bases between them. Per the germline V gene, CDR1 is LNHDA and CDR2 is SQIVND (reference sequence).

This clonotype was recorded many times. The CDR3 DNA is TGCAGCGTTGAAGATCTAGGGACTGCCAGTACTGAAGCTTTCTTT. Translating gives CSVEDLGTASTEAFF. The chain recombines TRBV29-1 with TRBJ1-1; possible D gene TRBD1, 5 bases. The CDR3 consists of 15 residues. From germline, CDR1 is SQVTM and CDR2 ANQGSEA. V lost 0 bases, J lost 5 bases, and 16 bases lay in between.

This clonotype was seen a few times. This chain uses TRBV5-1 with TRBJ1-1; D might be TRBD1 (5 bases). CDR3 length equals 13 residues. CDR1 SGHRS and CDR2 YFSETQ come from the germline V gene. The germline V and J ends were trimmed by 6 bases and 4 bases, with 13 bases remaining between them. DNA of the CDR3: TGCGCCAGCACCGCCTGGGGGAGCACTGAAGCTTTCTTT. Its protein is CASTAWGSTEAFF.

This clonotype was counted only a few times. The chain links TRBV19 to TRBJ2-2; D is undetermined. Germline V gene lookup returns CDR1 LNHDA and CDR2 SQIVND (reference sequence). The CDR3 totals 15 residues. The V end lost 6 bases, the J end lost 4 bases, and 15 bases lay between the germline ends. CDR3 DNA sequence: TGTGCCAGTAGAAATCGGGTCGTGGGCACCGGGGAGCTGTTTTTT. Its protein is CASRNRVVGTGELFF.

This clonotype was seen many times. The chain combines TRBV6-1 with TRBJ2-5; D possibly matches TRBD1 or TRBD2 (5 bases each). V lost 6 bases and J 2 bases, leaving 13 bases between the germline ends. The CDR3 loop spans 14 amino acids. Germline V gene sequence: CDR1 MNHNS, CDR2 SASEGT. CDR3 DNA sequence: TGTGCCAGCAGGATACTAGGGGCTCAAGAGACCCAGTACTTC. Protein sequence: CASRILGAQETQYF.

This clonotype was observed at least ten times. This chain links TRBV2 with TRBJ1-1, with D hard to call. This CDR3 spans 14 amino acids. V was trimmed by 3 bases and J by 0 bases, leaving 8 bases between them. Germline V gives CDR1 SNHLY, CDR2 FYNNEI. CDR3 sequence: CASSEVAVNTEAFF. The CDR3 DNA reads TGTGCCAGCAGTGAGGTGGCGGTGAACACTGAAGCTTTCTTT.

The J gene is TRBJ1-2, the V gene TRBV5-4; maybe TRBD1 (6 bases). Per germline, CDR1 SGHNT and CDR2 YYREEE (reference sequence). Between the trimmed V and J ends, which lost 4 bases and 7 bases, there was a span of 20 bases. The CDR3 has 15 residues. CDR3 coding DNA: TGTGCCAGCAGCCCCCACCCGGACAGCGGACGTGGCTACACCTTC. It encodes CASSPHPDSGRGYTF.

The V call is TRBV27, the J call TRBJ1-5, with D possibly being TRBD1 (6 bases). The CDR3 contains 14 residues. Trimming stripped 1 base from V and 5 bases from J, with 9 bases between. Germline V CDR1 and CDR2: MNHEY, SMNVEV (reference sequence). The CDR3: CASSLLTGHQPQHF. The CDR3 region has the DNA TGTGCCAGCAGTTTATTGACAGGACATCAGCCCCAGCATTTT.

This clonotype was counted once. This chain joins TRBV2 and TRBJ2-7; a possible D gene is TRBD2 (6 bases). In germline, CDR1 is SNHLY, CDR2 FYNNEI. The CDR3 runs 12 residues. The CDR3 nucleotides read TGTGCTGGCGGGGTCCTCTCCTACGAGCAGTACTTC. Translated, it gives CAGGVLSYEQYF.

The chain carries TRBV5-1 and TRBJ2-7; TRBD1 might be the D (7 bases). Trimming cost V 4 bases and J 0 bases, with 17 bases left between them. The CDR3 is 16 residues long. CDR1 and CDR2 from the germline V gene are SGHRS and YFSETQ. This CDR3 is CASSHFPGGSSYEQYF. The CDR3 bases are TGCGCCAGCAGCCACTTTCCAGGGGGGAGCTCCTACGAGCAGTACTTC.

In the case of this clonotype: This may be a read error: a much more frequent sequence differs by one nucleotide. This chain uses TRBV29-1 with TRBJ2-5; D not resolved. Germline lookup yields CDR1 SQVTM and CDR2 ANQGSEA. Trimming cost V 0 bases and J 4 bases, with 9 bases left between them. The CDR3 covers 13 residues. The CDR3 DNA is TGCAGCGTTGAAGATCGCCCCATAGAGACCCAGTACTTC. Its translation: CSVEDRPIETQYF.

Points on this clonotype: A much larger clone differs from this one at a single base, so this may be a read error. The chain recombines TRBV6-5 with TRBJ1-6; D might be TRBD1 (5 bases). The CDR3 consists of 14 residues. The germline gives CDR1 MNHEY, CDR2 SVGAGI. The DNA of the CDR3 is TGTGCCAACAGTGGGAGACAGAACTCTTCACCCCTCCACTTT. Translation gives CANSGRQNSSPLHF.

This clonotype was counted a few times. The chain carries TRBV11-2 and TRBJ1-4, with D possibly TRBD1 on 5 matching bases. The CDR3 is 15 residues long. Germline V gene lookup returns CDR1 SGHAT and CDR2 FQNNGV. V was shortened by 0 bases and J by 7 bases, with 12 bases between the two germline ends. This CDR3 reads CASSLEPSGSEKLFF. The CDR3 nucleotides read TGTGCCAGCAGCTTAGAGCCCTCAGGGTCTGAAAAACTGTTTTTT.

The rearrangement joins TRBV15 to TRBJ1-2; TRBD1 aligns across 7 bases. Trimming at V came to 5 bases and at J to 3 bases, leaving 6 bases not matched to a gene. This CDR3 region has 14 residues. From germline, CDR1 is LNHNV and CDR2 YYDKDF (reference sequence). The CDR3 reads CATSAQGGDYGYTF. CDR3 bases: TGTGCCACCAGCGCGCAGGGGGGAGACTATGGCTACACCTTC.

This clonotype has a count of ten or more. V gene TRBV10-3 combines with J gene TRBJ1-6; D remains ambiguous. From germline, CDR1 is ENHRY and CDR2 SYGVKD. V was trimmed by 3 bases and J by 10 bases, leaving 10 bases between them. CDR3 size: 13 residues. The CDR3 loop reads CAISEGQPSPLHF. CDR3 nucleotides: TGTGCCATCAGTGAAGGGCAACCGTCACCCCTCCACTTT.

The chain couples TRBV29-1 to TRBJ1-4; D uncertain. With 6 bases removed from V and 0 bases from J, the gap between germline ends came to 8 bases. The length of the CDR3 is 13 residues. CDR1 is SQVTM, CDR2 ANQGSEA, per germline. The CDR3 DNA sequence: TGCAGCGTCTGCGGGACAACTAATGAAAAACTGTTTTTT. Residues: CSVCGTTNEKLFF.

This clonotype showed up just a few times. This sequence joins TRBV18 and TRBJ2-5; the D is unclear. Germline V gives CDR1 KGHSH, CDR2 LQKENI. CDR3 length: 12 amino acids. V gave up 6 bases and J gave up 4 bases, with 9 bases separating them. This CDR3 is CASSHHTETQYF. The DNA for the CDR3 is TGTGCCAGCTCTCACCACACAGAGACCCAGTACTTC.

The chain links TRBV7-9 to TRBJ2-3; TRBD2 matches 7 bases. The CDR3 loop spans 15 amino acids. With V trimmed by 5 bases and J by 2 bases, 7 bases remained unmatched. Germline values: CDR1 SEHNR, CDR2 FQNEAQ (reference sequence). The CDR3 protein is CASSNSGAPTDTQYF. Here the CDR3 DNA reads TGTGCCAGCAGCAACAGCGGGGCCCCCACAGATACGCAGTATTTT.

The chain links TRBV5-1 to TRBJ1-5; 10 positions match TRBD1. The trim removed 5 bases at V and 6 bases at J, leaving 8 bases unmatched. CDR1 is SGHRS and CDR2 is YFSETQ in the germline V gene. CDR3 size: 15 residues. The CDR3 DNA reads as TGCGCCAGCAGGGGGGGACAGGGGATGGGTCAGCCCCAGCATTTT. Translated: CASRGGQGMGQPQHF. The full variable domain, completed using reference TRBV5-1 and TRBJ1-5, is KAGVTQTPRYLIKTRGQQVTLSCSPISGHRSVSWYQQTPGQGLQFLFEYFSETQRNKGNFPGRFSGRQFSNSRSEMNVSTLELGDSALYLCASRGGQGMGQPQHFGDGTRLSIL.

The genes are TRBV19 and TRBJ1-1, with D maybe TRBD1 (5 bases). V was pared by 5 bases and J by 1 base, with 11 bases between. CDR1 is LNHDA and CDR2 is SQIVND in the germline V gene (reference sequence). There are 14 residues in the CDR3. The CDR3 DNA is TGTGCCAGTAGTTACAGGTTAGAGAACACTGAAGCTTTCTTT. Its protein product is CASSYRLENTEAFF.

The V call is TRBV19, the J call TRBJ1-2, with TRBD1 as a possible D gene (6 bases). The V gene's germline CDR1 is LNHDA and CDR2 SQIVND (reference sequence). V lost 9 bases and J lost 6, with 20 bases in between. This CDR3 is built from 14 residues. CDR3 loop: CASLSVQGLDGYTF. In DNA, the CDR3 is TGTGCCAGCCTGAGTGTGCAGGGGTTGGATGGCTACACCTTC.

The genes are TRBV4-1 and TRBJ2-2, with D possibly TRBD1 on 5 matching bases. V lost 5 bases and J 1 base, leaving 11 bases between the germline ends. Germline-derived CDR1 and CDR2 are MGHRA and YSYEKL. The CDR3 is 15 amino acids. CDR3 sequence: CASSISGKNTGELFF. DNA of the CDR3: TGCGCCAGCAGCATCTCAGGGAAGAACACCGGGGAGCTGTTTTTT.

Comments on this clonotype: A junction end diverges from the germline sequence, so it may reflect a read error. The genes are TRBV12-5 and TRBJ2-7; the match to TRBD2 covers 7 bases. This CDR3 has 14 residues. Germline assignment: CDR1 LGHNT and CDR2 FRNRAP. CDR3 in amino acids: CASGFGLADREQCF. CDR3 coding DNA: TGTGCTAGTGGTTTTGGGCTAGCGGATCGCGAGCAGTGCTTC.